The 17 T cell receptor beta chains presented below share a single source sample, sequenced in a study of molecular identifiers for immune sequencing clone quantification. TCRdb reprocessed the PCR reads via MiXCR and lists one record per CDR3 protein. The sample holds approximately 670,000 distinct CDR3 sequences, 20% seen once. The sample taken for sequencing was naive CD8+ T cells from blood, with Jurkat cell RNA spiked in. Subset specified: FACS-sorted CD8+CD4-CCR7+CD45RA+ naive T cells. All receptors come from a human donor in good health. Some libraries in this study had Jurkat cell RNA spiked in.

This clonotype was detected a few times. V is TRBV5-6 and J is TRBJ2-2; D is tentatively TRBD1 or TRBD2 (5 bases each). The germline CDR1 and CDR2 sequences are SGHDT and YYEEEE. The V and J ends lost 3 bases and 9 bases respectively, with 9 bases between them. The CDR3 extends over 12 amino acids. DNA of the CDR3: TGTGCCAGCAGCTGGGGGTCCCGGGAGCTGTTTTTT. Amino acid sequence: CASSWGSRELFF. Variable domain in full (rest from reference TRBV5-6 and TRBJ2-2): DAGVTQSPTHLIKTRGQQVTLRCSPKSGHDTVSWYQQALGQGPQFIFQYYEEEERQRGNFPDRFSGHQFPNYSSELNVNALLLGDSALYLCASSWGSRELFFGEGSRLTVL.

In its sample, this clonotype was seen many times. The J gene is TRBJ2-7, the V gene TRBV5-5; maybe TRBD1 (6 bases). Germline-derived CDR1 and CDR2 are SGHKS and YYEKEE (reference sequence). This CDR3 has 13 amino acids. The germline V and J ends were trimmed by 3 bases and 4 bases, with 11 bases remaining between them. The CDR3: CASSWGPGYEQYF. In nucleotides, the CDR3 is TGTGCCAGCAGCTGGGGGCCGGGGTACGAGCAGTACTTC.

This clonotype was detected many times. The chain couples TRBV6-2 or TRBV6-3 to TRBJ1-5; tentative D call: TRBD1 (5 bases). Germline V lookup: CDR1 MNHEY, CDR2 SVGEGT. CDR3 length equals 14 residues. V shed 10 bases and J shed 0 bases, with 13 bases lying between them. The CDR3 reads CATKTADSNQPQHF. Here the CDR3 DNA reads TGTGCCACAAAGACAGCAGATAGCAATCAGCCCCAGCATTTT.

There are a few counts of this clonotype. The V call is TRBV11-2, the J call TRBJ2-1, with TRBD1 matching 8 bases. This CDR3 has 16 residues. Germline V CDR1 and CDR2: SGHAT, FQNNGV. The trim removed 5 bases at V and 5 bases at J, leaving 11 bases unmatched. For the CDR3, the DNA is TGTGCCAGCAGCACCAACACAGGGGGTTATAACAATGAGCAGTTCTTC. Protein sequence: CASSTNTGGYNNEQFF.

This clonotype appeared many times. The J gene is TRBJ2-7, the V gene TRBV6-1; weak D call: TRBD2 (6 bases). CDR1 and CDR2 (germline): MNHNS, SASEGT. The V end lost 2 bases, the J end lost 6 bases, and 17 bases lay between the germline ends. CDR3 length: 15 residues. In nucleotides, the CDR3 is TGTGCCAGCAGTGAATATCGCGGGGAAGCGGGCGAGCAGTACTTC. It codes for CASSEYRGEAGEQYF.

In its sample, this clonotype was seen a few times. The chain uses TRBV7-9 and TRBJ1-1; unclear D gene. The CDR3 runs 13 residues. V was clipped by 2 bases and J by 0 bases, with 4 bases between them. Germline-derived CDR1 and CDR2 are SEHNR and FQNEAQ (reference sequence). The CDR3 DNA sequence: TGTGCCAGCAGCTTACAGCTGAACACTGAAGCTTTCTTT. It specifies CASSLQLNTEAFF.

This clonotype has at least ten counts. The genes are TRBV4-1 and TRBJ2-3, with D perhaps TRBD2 (7 bases). In germline, CDR1 is MGHRA, CDR2 YSYEKL. This CDR3 contains 17 residues. Trimming took off 1 base at V and 1 base at J, with 15 bases between the two ends. The CDR3 DNA sequence: TGCGCCAGCAGCCAAGTGGGGGGGGGCGCGGGCACAGATACGCAGTATTTT. Encoded protein: CASSQVGGGAGTDTQYF.

As concerns this clonotype: Its ends do not fully match the called genes, so a read error is possible. The chain joins TRBV29-1 to TRBJ2-1; 14 positions match TRBD2. Per the germline V gene, CDR1 is SQVTM and CDR2 is ANQGSEA. The length of the CDR3 is 15 residues. CDR3 nucleotide sequence: TGCGGCGTTGGTGGGACTAGCGGGAGACTAGATGAGCAGTTCTTC. Translated, it gives CGVGGTSGRLDEQFF.

This clonotype occurred many times. This chain links TRBV24-1 with TRBJ2-2; 9 positions agree with TRBD2. The ends lost 7 bases at V and 6 bases at J; junction bases unmatched: 11. CDR1 KGHDR and CDR2 SFDVKD come from the germline V gene. The CDR3 extends over 16 amino acids. The CDR3 sequence: CATSEKTGLAAGELFF. DNA of the CDR3: TGTGCCACCAGCGAAAAAACGGGACTAGCAGCCGGGGAGCTGTTTTTT.

Regarding this clonotype: A clone one base away is much larger, so this may be a read error. V gene TRBV10-3 combines with J gene TRBJ1-4; D not certain. Germline loops: CDR1 ENHRY, CDR2 SYGVKD. Trimming shortened V by 3 bases and J by 7 bases, and 12 bases separated the two germline ends. The CDR3 loop spans 14 amino acids. CDR3 in DNA: TGTGCCATCAGTGACGCAGTGTGGGGTGAAAAACTGTTTTTT. It codes for CAISDAVWGEKLFF.

In this sample, this clonotype turned up a few times. The genes are TRBV12-3 or TRBV12-4 and TRBJ1-6; TRBD1 is a possible D gene (5 bases). V shed 8 bases and J shed 3 bases, with 17 bases lying between them. The CDR3 has 16 residues. CDR3 sequence reads: CASAHRGGHYNSPLHF. CDR3 DNA: TGTGCCAGCGCCCATCGGGGGGGTCACTATAATTCACCCCTCCACTTT.

This clonotype has more than one count but fewer than ten. V and J are TRBV2 and TRBJ2-5; TRBD2 aligns across 10 bases. V shed 6 bases, J shed 3 bases, and the junction held 4 bases outside the gene matches. The length of the CDR3 is 14 residues. Germline CDR1 SNHLY, CDR2 FYNNEI. CDR3 sequence (DNA): TGTGCCAGCAGATCCAGCGGGAGGGAAGAGACCCAGTACTTC. This gives the protein CASRSSGREETQYF.

This clonotype has ten or more counts. The CDR3 loop is CASSLPTDTQYF. Written as DNA, the CDR3 is TGTGCCAGCAGCCTACCCACAGATACGCAGTATTTT. The V and J genes are TRBV19 and TRBJ2-3; no clear D gene. The CDR3 totals 12 residues. V gave up 9 bases and J gave up 2 bases, with 9 bases separating them. The germline gives CDR1 LNHDA, CDR2 SQIVND (reference sequence). Full variable domain (missing parts from reference TRBV19 and TRBJ2-3): DGGITQSPKYLFRKEGQNVTLSCEQNLNHDAMYWYRQDPGQGLRLIYYSQIVNDFQKGDIAEGYSVSREKKESFPLTVTSAQKNPTAFYLCASSLPTDTQYFGPGTRLTVL.

Note on this clonotype: The final CDR3 position lacks the conserved phenylalanine or tryptophan, pointing to a likely read error. The V and J genes are TRBV28 and TRBJ1-1; D unresolved. The germline V gene encodes CDR1 MDHEN and CDR2 SYDVKM. The CDR3 is 13 residues long. Between the trimmed V and J ends, which lost 3 bases and 1 base, there was a span of 6 bases. The CDR3, as DNA: TGTGCCAGCAGTTTCAGATCGAACACTGAAGCTTTCCTT. This sequence encodes CASSFRSNTEAFL.

This clonotype was seen a few times. CDR3 sequence: CASSLETRGETQYF. CDR3 DNA: TGTGCCAGCAGCTTAGAAACCAGGGGTGAGACCCAGTACTTC. The rearrangement joins TRBV7-2 to TRBJ2-5; TRBD1 might be the D (6 bases). Germline values: CDR1 SGHTA, CDR2 FQGNSA. The germline V and J ends were trimmed by 1 base and 5 bases, with 11 bases remaining between them. CDR3 length equals 14 residues.

This clonotype has ten or more counts. The chain links TRBV28 to TRBJ1-5; no reliable D call. V was clipped by 5 bases and J by 6 bases, with 14 bases between them. The germline CDR1 and CDR2 sequences are MDHEN and SYDVKM. The CDR3 is 14 residues long. The CDR3 DNA follows: TGTGCCAGCAGTCAAAGGGATGCGGGTCAGCCCCAGCATTTT. Its translation: CASSQRDAGQPQHF. Full variable domain (missing parts from reference TRBV28 and TRBJ1-5): DVKVTQSSRYLVKRTGEKVFLECVQDMDHENMFWYRQDPGLGLRLIYFSYDVKMKEKGDIPEGYSVSREKKERFSLILESASTNQTSMYLCASSQRDAGQPQHFGDGTRLSIL.

This clonotype has at least ten counts. The V and J genes are TRBV4-3 and TRBJ1-3; D unclear. The CDR3 is made up of 16 amino acids. The germline CDR1 and CDR2 sequences are LGHNA and YSLEER. V was trimmed by 0 bases and J by 4 bases, leaving 13 bases between them. CDR3 nucleotides: TGCGCCAGCAGCCAAGATCCAGGCCGATTGGGAAACACCATATATTTT. This sequence encodes CASSQDPGRLGNTIYF.